This T cell receptor beta chain was sequenced during a study of blood T cell repertoires in COVID-19. About the study: Specimens from acute and convalescent COVID-19 originated in the United States, Italy and Spain.

The CDR3 loop spans 15 amino acids. In germline, CDR1 is SGHAT, CDR2 FQNNGV. Trimming left V 5 bases short and J 0 bases short, with 14 bases between. Original handling: Amplification of reference gene primers provided the estimated nucleated cell counts. The repertoire was sequenced with immunoSEQ multiplex PCR; TCRdb's copy has only in-frame clones and lacks some. For V, J and clone size, that table is used; D and trimming come from the DNA. This sample has approximately 200,000 clones, with 65% to 85% found just once. The receptor was isolated from a woman aged 55-75 years with acute or convalescent COVID-19. The material sequenced was peripheral blood. The V call is TRBV11-2, the J call TRBJ2-7; D is undetermined. The CDR3 DNA reads TGTGCCAGCAGCCAAAGTCGGGTCCCCTCCTACGAGCAGTACTTC. This codes for CASSQSRVPSYEQYF.